The 23 T cell receptor beta chains below were found in one sample sequenced in a study of control samples from healthy donors and cancer patients. The table came from immunoSEQ multiplex PCR; TCRdb's copy has only in-frame clones and leaves some out. The sample contains roughly 21,000 clones, roughly 84% of which appear only once. Sequencing was done on a sample of PBMCs. These receptors were taken from a man between 60 and 75 years old with colorectal cancer.

The chain recombines TRBV4-1 with TRBJ1-1; the D gene is possibly TRBD1 (6 bases). The germline V gene encodes CDR1 MGHRA and CDR2 YSYEKL. V dropped 8 bases and J dropped 4 bases, with 23 bases sitting between them. This CDR3 region has 16 residues. CDR3 region: CASSSSTWDKGTEAFF. For the CDR3, the DNA is TGCGCCAGCTCCTCCTCCACATGGGACAAAGGCACTGAAGCTTTCTTT.

This chain joins TRBV11-2 and TRBJ1-2; no reliable D call. The germline gives CDR1 SGHAT, CDR2 FQNNGV. This CDR3 has 13 amino acids. Deletions cut 0 bases from V and 5 bases from J, with 7 bases between. The CDR3 DNA reads TGTGCCAGCAGCTTAGATCGGACTTATGGCTACACCTTC. As protein: CASSLDRTYGYTF.

This rearrangement joins TRBV11-2 to TRBJ2-5; D is unresolved. The ends were cut back, 5 bases at V and 5 bases at J, with 12 bases in the middle. The length of the CDR3 is 13 residues. The germline V gene encodes CDR1 SGHAT and CDR2 FQNNGV. In DNA, the CDR3 is TGTGCCAGCAGCCAACATCAGATTGAGACCCAGTACTTC. Its translation: CASSQHQIETQYF.

This chain joins TRBV30 and TRBJ2-3, with TRBD1 as a possible D gene (6 bases). V lost 4 bases to trimming and J lost 2 bases, with 13 bases between them. In germline, CDR1 is GTSNPN, CDR2 SVGIG (reference sequence). The CDR3 extends over 14 amino acids. CDR3 DNA sequence: TGTGCCTGGAAGGGGGATCATACCACAGATACGCAGTATTTT. Its protein is CAWKGDHTTDTQYF.

V is TRBV24-1 and J is TRBJ1-6, with D perhaps matching TRBD1 (6 bases). With 2 bases removed from V and 10 bases from J, the gap between germline ends came to 17 bases. Germline V lookup: CDR1 KGHDR, CDR2 SFDVKD. The CDR3 totals 16 residues. CDR3 in amino acids: CATSDSKTGQDSPLHF. In nucleotides, the CDR3 is TGTGCCACCAGTGATTCGAAAACAGGGCAGGACTCACCCCTCCACTTT.

The chain links TRBV5-8 to TRBJ1-2; the D is unclear. The CDR3 is 17 amino acids. The germline CDR1 and CDR2 sequences are SGHTS and YDEGEE. Trimming left V 3 bases short and J 2 bases short, with 20 bases between. DNA of the CDR3: TGTGCCAGCAGCTGGACCGGGCGGCTGACTTCGAACTATGGCTACACCTTC. As protein: CASSWTGRLTSNYGYTF. Combining the CDR3 with reference TRBV5-8 and TRBJ1-2 gives the whole variable domain EAGVTQSPTHLIKTRGQQATLRCSPISGHTSVYWYQQALGLGLQFLLWYDEGEERNRGNFPPRFSGRQFPNYSSELNVNALELEDSALYLCASSWTGRLTSNYGYTFGSGTRLTVV.

This chain connects TRBV10-2 to TRBJ1-1, with 7 nucleotides matching TRBD1. Trimming at V came to 4 bases and at J to 1 base, leaving 3 bases not matched to a gene. CDR1 WSHSY and CDR2 SAAADI come from the germline V gene. The CDR3 contains 14 residues. CDR3 DNA: TGCGCCAGCAGTGCGGGACAGTGGAACACTGAAGCTTTCTTT. As protein: CASSAGQWNTEAFF.

The CDR3, as DNA: TGTGCCAGCAGCTCCAACAGGGAGTCCCAGCATTTT. This sequence encodes CASSSNRESQHF. The V gene is TRBV7-2, the J gene TRBJ1-5, with D perhaps matching TRBD1 (6 bases). The CDR3 length is 12 residues. Trimming stripped 4 bases from V and 11 bases from J, with 12 bases between. Per germline, CDR1 SGHTA and CDR2 FQGNSA. Complete variable domain (other parts from reference TRBV7-2 and TRBJ1-5): GAGVSQSPSNKVTEKGKDVELRCDPISGHTALYWYRQSLGQGLEFLIYFQGNSAPDKSGLPSDRFSAERTGGSVSTLTIQRTQQEDSAVYLCASSSNRESQHFGDGTRLSIL.

This clone appeared once. V usage is TRBV27 and J usage is TRBJ2-3, with TRBD1 matching 8 bases. CDR3 length equals 15 residues. Trimming removed 5 bases from V and 2 bases from J; junction bases left unmatched: 6. Germline values: CDR1 MNHEY, CDR2 SMNVEV (reference sequence). The CDR3 here is CASSPMDRVTDTQYF. The CDR3 DNA reads as TGTGCCAGCAGTCCCATGGACAGGGTCACAGATACGCAGTATTTT.

The CDR3 loop is CASSLAGTNYGYTF. The CDR3 DNA reads TGTGCCAGCAGCTTAGCGGGCACTAACTATGGCTACACCTTC. The chain is built from TRBV7-9 and TRBJ1-2; unclear D gene. The V and J ends lost 0 bases and 0 bases respectively, with 5 bases between them. The germline V gene has CDR1 SEHNR and CDR2 FQNEAQ (reference sequence). The CDR3 extends over 14 amino acids.

The V gene is TRBV6-1, the J gene TRBJ2-1; D perhaps matches TRBD2 (5 bases). There are 14 residues in the CDR3. V was shortened by 2 bases and J by 10 bases, with 15 bases between the two germline ends. CDR1 is MNHNS, CDR2 SASEGT, per germline. CDR3 nucleotides: TGTGCCAGCAGTGAACTCTGGCCATCGGGAGAGCAGTTCTTC. This translates into CASSELWPSGEQFF.

This chain connects TRBV15 to TRBJ2-6; tentatively, D is TRBD1 (6 bases). The CDR3 consists of 16 residues. Trimming pared 5 bases from V and 0 bases from J, leaving 11 bases between. The germline V gene has CDR1 LNHNV and CDR2 YYDKDF (reference sequence). The CDR3 nucleotides read TGTGCCACCAGCGGGGGCCTGTACTCTGGGGCCAACGTCCTGACTTTC. As protein: CATSGGLYSGANVLTF.

The V call is TRBV11-2, the J call TRBJ2-3; D might be TRBD2 (5 bases). The CDR3 covers 18 residues. Germline lookup yields CDR1 SGHAT and CDR2 FQNNGV. The V end was cut by 0 bases, the J end by 4 bases, with 20 bases between. DNA for the CDR3: TGTGCCAGCAGCTTAGAAAGGTTCGGCCCCGGGGTCCCAGATACGCAGTATTTT. This codes for CASSLERFGPGVPDTQYF.

Only a few counts were recorded for this clone. This chain connects TRBV3-1 (or the pseudogene TRBV3-2) to TRBJ2-7; TRBD1 agrees at 8 bases. CDR1 is LGHDT and CDR2 is YNNKEL in the germline V gene (reference sequence). V was clipped by 1 base and J by 3 bases; unmatched bases: 5. CDR3 length: 15 residues. The CDR3 bases are TGTGCCAGCAGCCAAGGAACCGGGACAGGCTACGAGCAGTACTTC. Translation gives CASSQGTGTGYEQYF.

This rearrangement joins TRBV3-1 (or the pseudogene TRBV3-2) to TRBJ2-5; possibly TRBD2 for D (6 bases). Trimming cost V 8 bases and J 5 bases, with 15 bases left between them. Germline V gives CDR1 LGHDT, CDR2 YNNKEL (reference sequence). The CDR3 loop spans 13 amino acids. CDR3 region: CASGRGDGETQYF. The CDR3 coding sequence is TGTGCCAGCGGGCGGGGTGATGGGGAGACCCAGTACTTC.

V is TRBV6-2 or TRBV6-3 and J is TRBJ2-5; a weak D match, TRBD1 (5 bases). The CDR3 is 16 amino acids. Germline-derived CDR1 and CDR2 are MNHEY and SVGEGT. Between the trimmed V and J ends, which lost 2 bases and 1 base, there was a span of 14 bases. In DNA, the CDR3 is TGTGCCAGCAGTTACGGAAGGGGCCTACTCCAAGAGACCCAGTACTTC. Its protein product is CASSYGRGLLQETQYF.

This clone appeared once. J is TRBJ2-2 and V is TRBV3-1 (or the pseudogene TRBV3-2); 14 nucleotides match TRBD2. The CDR3 sequence is 20 residues long. CDR1 is LGHDT and CDR2 is YNNKEL in the germline V gene (reference sequence). The J segment lost 4 bases and the V segment lost 4 bases, leaving 14 bases of the junction unmatched. Here the CDR3 reads CASSLSPRLAGGPGTGELFF. The CDR3 nucleotides are TGTGCCAGCAGCCTTTCCCCCCGACTAGCGGGGGGGCCGGGCACCGGGGAGCTGTTTTTT.

This rearrangement joins TRBV7-9 to TRBJ1-2, with D maybe TRBD1 (5 bases). Germline loops: CDR1 SEHNR, CDR2 FQNEAQ (reference sequence). The germline V and J ends were trimmed by 6 bases and 2 bases, with 13 bases remaining between them. The CDR3 is 14 residues long. The CDR3 region has the DNA TGTGCCAGCAGGCGTCCGGGGACCAACTATGGCTACACCTTC. Its protein is CASRRPGTNYGYTF.

This sequence joins TRBV9 and TRBJ1-1; TRBD1 might be the D (5 bases). V lost 4 bases and J 3 bases, leaving 10 bases between the germline ends. Per germline, CDR1 SGDLS and CDR2 YYNGEE. This CDR3 is built from 13 residues. The CDR3 bases are TGTGCCAGCAGCTCGGGGCCTGACACTGAAGCTTTCTTT. The encoded protein is CASSSGPDTEAFF.

The chain is built from TRBV7-9 and TRBJ1-3; no definite D call. CDR3 length equals 12 residues. CDR1 SEHNR and CDR2 FQNEAQ come from the germline V gene (reference sequence). The germline V and J ends were trimmed by 5 bases and 8 bases, with 10 bases remaining between them. The CDR3 nucleotides are TGTGCCAGCAGCAAGGACGGGGACACCATATATTTT. Translated, it gives CASSKDGDTIYF.

This clone turned up a few times. This chain links TRBV7-9 with TRBJ1-2; possibly TRBD1 for D (5 bases). The CDR3 contains 13 residues. Germline assignment: CDR1 SEHNR and CDR2 FQNEAQ (reference sequence). The V gene lost 6 bases and the J gene lost 4 bases, with 12 bases spanning the gap. The CDR3 is CASSSTEFYGYTF. The CDR3, as DNA: TGTGCCAGCAGTTCGACAGAATTCTATGGCTACACCTTC.

This sequence joins TRBV6-5 and TRBJ1-5, with 7 bases matching TRBD1. V shed 6 bases and J 1 base; nucleotides not matched to a gene: 6. This CDR3 has 15 residues. Germline loops: CDR1 MNHEY, CDR2 SVGAGI. The CDR3 DNA reads TGTGCCAGCAGCCAGGGGACAGCCAGCAATCAGCCCCAGCATTTT. It yields the protein CASSQGTASNQPQHF.

The chain uses TRBV27 and TRBJ1-1; D is unresolved. V was shortened by 5 bases and J by 1 base, with 11 bases between the two germline ends. In germline, CDR1 is MNHEY, CDR2 SMNVEV (reference sequence). The CDR3 covers 14 residues. The CDR3 nucleotides read TGTGCCAGCAGTATCACGAACAGGAACACTGAAGCTTTCTTT. This encodes CASSITNRNTEAFF.